This T cell receptor beta chain was identified during a study of T cells in Graves' hyperthyroidism and ophthalmopathy (dated by TCRdb to between 2018 and 2021). In the study overall: Peripheral blood was sampled at the time of initial diagnosis, prior to any treatment. A discovery cohort of about 95 patients, 43 with Graves' ophthalmopathy and over 55 with stable Graves' hyperthyroidism, was used to find distinguishing TCR V-J signatures. An independent validation cohort of about 20 hyperthyroidism patients and 17 patients who later progressed to ophthalmopathy tested prospective prediction of ophthalmopathy. The approximately 98 discovery patients were randomly divided into training and test sets at a 7:3 ratio. The study also compared thyroid tissue and blood T-cell repertoires from five or six Graves' hyperthyroidism patients. Following sampling, methimazole starting at 30 mg daily was given to hyperthyroidism patients, and high-dose intravenous methylprednisolone was given to ophthalmopathy patients. The paper describes TCR Vbeta CDR3 sequencing of about 140 peripheral blood samples, made up of 40 to 45 ophthalmopathy patients, some 76 hyperthyroidism patients and 17 progressor patients. The investigation overall reported the following: In validation, the model predicted progression to ophthalmopathy with around 71% sensitivity and roughly 75% specificity, a median of 6.5 months before onset. Most expanded thyroid clonotypes (frequency above 0.001) were also detected in blood, suggesting blood repertoires may reflect thyroid immune responses. Sample size was not statistically predetermined, and blinding of investigators to group allocation was not performed. In cross-validation, a model built on a 13 V-J signature told ophthalmopathy apart from stable hyperthyroidism with roughly 87% sensitivity and around 84% specificity, and in testing the same model reached 80%/75%.

About this clonotype: Its cognate antigen has yet to be identified. Nothing much larger sits one base from this clone, and base qualities are not available.

A patient counted as having stable Graves' hyperthyroidism if no progression to ophthalmopathy occurred over 18 months of follow-up. The hyperthyroidism patients were between 18 and 65 years old and newly diagnosed, with a disease duration of less than 2 months. Any patient with an uncontrolled infection, another autoimmune disease, pregnancy or lactation was excluded. Diagnoses were based on clinical symptoms, serum thyroxine and TRAb, thyroid ultrasound and orbital computed tomography. Ficoll-Paque density gradient centrifugation was used to isolate PBMCs from under 11 ml of fresh peripheral blood. Trizol reagent was used to extract total RNA, and RNA quality was then checked on an Agilent 2100 Bioanalyzer. TCR beta CDR3 regions were amplified from RNA transcripts. The first round of RT-PCR for the TCR CDR3 was performed with the HTBI primer set and the Qiagen OneStep RT-PCR kit. A second multiplex PCR round built the libraries, followed by size selection and purification. Sequencing of the libraries was done on an Illumina HiSeq2000 using paired-end 100 bp reads. The study's own analysis went as follows. Raw data were processed with SOAPnuke, discarding reads with adapters, uncalled bases, mean Phred below 15, or no exact constant-primer or identifier match. High-quality paired reads were merged using COPE v1.2.5, and each unique nucleotide sequence was defined as a clonotype. MiTCR v1.1 was used to align clonotypes to the IMGT TRBV, TRBD and TRBJ reference segments. Only V-J combinations with frequency above 0.0001, covering roughly 99% of repertoires, were analysed. The TCS score was defined as the ratio of F50 (clonal expansion) to E x V (chaos), calculated using BLOSUM62-based TCRdist between CDR3 peptides within each V-J. Welch's t-statistics and random forest reduced approximately 520 V-J features to 10 to 15, which were used in a naive Bayes classifier (R e1071). The public reads were reprocessed in TCRdb via fastp at Q25 and MiXCR, keeping in-frame beta chains. A single entry per CDR3 protein holds the most common genes and DNA from its merged rows. The V and J calls were not made by the authors but by TCRdb's processing. This sample comprises roughly 700,000 distinct CDR3 sequences, around 15% of them detected only once. The ten largest account for roughly 10% of the sample.

The CDR3 runs 14 amino acids, cysteine and phenylalanine included. Only CDR3 DNA remains: 42 bases, in frame from the first base. As encoded in the germline V gene (reference sequence), CDR1 is LNHNV while CDR2 is YYDKDF. Trimming costs V 0 bases and J 2 bases, and their ends lie 8 bases apart. The TCR originated in a woman aged 18-35 years with Graves' hyperthyroidism. Source material: blood. The chain couples TRBV15 to TRBJ2-7; TRBD1 is a possible D gene, resting on 5 matching bases. The DNA sequence reads TGTGCCACCAGCAGAGACAGGGCCGCCTACGAGCAGTACTTC. This translates into CATSRDRAAYEQYF.